Listed below are T cell receptor beta chains from one sample, sequenced in a study of breast tumors, draining lymph nodes, adjacent tissues. TCRdb re-called the multiplex PCR reads through MiXCR, storing one row per CDR3 protein. In the table there are approximately 90,000 distinct CDR3 sequences, around 28% of which are singletons. Sequenced sample: axillary lymph node tissue. Source of these receptors: a female donor with breast cancer. Some clones in this sample may be carry-over from other donors' samples. The CDR3 runs from the conserved cysteine through the conserved F or W. D genes are given only for firm matches. Clone size is given for some rows only: seen once, a few or many times, or a class if the clone is expanded.

cdr3_aa cdr3_nt v_call clone_size j_call d_call
CASSQLTGVDTQYF TGTGCCAGCAGCCAGTTGACAGGGGTAGATACGCAGTATTTT TRBV14 many TRBJ2-3 TRBD1
CASSEMGTGTKNIQYF TGTGCCAGCAGTGAAATGGGGACAGGGACCAAAAACATTCAGTACTTC TRBV25-1 many TRBJ2-4 TRBD1
CASSQAAASLETQYF TGTGCCAGCAGCCAAGCGGCGGCTAGTCTAGAGACCCAGTACTTC TRBV3-1 NA TRBJ2-5 NA
CASSPRLVSTGELFF TGTGCCAGCAGCCCCCGTCTGGTTTCCACCGGGGAGCTGTTTTTT TRBV5-6 many TRBJ2-2 NA
CASSGRGQEYGYTF TGTGCCAGCAGCGGACGGGGACAGGAGTATGGCTACACCTTC TRBV7-9 NA TRBJ1-2 TRBD1
CAIRVGRGTGELFF TGTGCGATTAGGGTCGGGAGAGGGACCGGGGAGCTGTTTTTT TRBV19 many TRBJ2-2 NA
CASSFEADYGYTF TGTGCCAGCAGCTTCGAGGCGGACTATGGCTACACCTTC TRBV7-9 many TRBJ1-2 NA
CASSVAPTRPAGTTIYF TGTGCCAGCAGCGTAGCGCCCACCCGACCAGCCGGAACCACCATATATTTT TRBV9 NA TRBJ1-3 NA
CASSLLERENTGELFF TGTGCCAGCAGCTTACTCGAGCGGGAGAACACCGGGGAGCTGTTTTTT TRBV7-9 many TRBJ2-2 TRBD2
CASSWAPSGQETQYF TGTGCCAGCAGCTGGGCCCCGAGCGGTCAAGAGACCCAGTACTTC TRBV5-4 many TRBJ2-5 NA
CASRIQGSETQYF TGTGCCAGCAGGATTCAGGGTTCCGAGACCCAGTACTTC TRBV6-5 many TRBJ2-5 NA
CSVGAGSTNVLTF TGCAGCGTTGGGGCAGGGAGTACCAACGTCCTGACTTTC TRBV29-1 many TRBJ2-6 NA
CSVEGTSGSFSYNEQVLSLHF TGCAGCGTTGAAGGGACTAGCGGGAGTTTTTCCTACAATGAGCAGGTCCTATCCCTCCACTTT TRBV29-1 NA TRBJ1-6 NA
CATGTSGRAPYGQYF TGTGCCACCGGGACTAGCGGGAGGGCTCCCTACGGGCAGTACTTC TRBV6-6 NA TRBJ2-7 TRBD2
CASSIANRGMNEQFF TGTGCCAGTAGTATAGCGAACAGGGGAATGAATGAGCAGTTCTTC TRBV19 many TRBJ2-1 TRBD1
CASSRGAFDGELFF TGTGCCAGCAGTAGGGGGGCATTCGACGGGGAGCTGTTTTTT TRBV6-5 many TRBJ2-2 NA
CASSIQGLYEQYF TGTGCCAGTAGTATCCAGGGACTCTACGAGCAGTACTTC TRBV19 many TRBJ2-7 NA
CSARDAGRDTEAFF TGCAGTGCTAGAGATGCAGGGCGGGACACTGAAGCTTTCTTT TRBV20-1 many TRBJ1-1 NA
CASNAGGNTGELFF TGTGCCAGCAATGCGGGAGGTAACACCGGGGAGCTGTTTTTT TRBV28 NA TRBJ2-2 TRBD2
CSARAGSPVNEQFF TGCAGTGCTAGAGCTGGCTCCCCTGTCAATGAGCAGTTCTTC TRBV20-1 many TRBJ2-1 NA
CASSSRAGKDEQYF TGTGCCAGCAGCTCTCGGGCAGGTAAGGACGAGCAGTACTTC TRBV5-6 NA TRBJ2-7 NA
CASSAGANVLTF TGTGCCAGCAGTGCTGGGGCCAACGTCCTGACTTTC TRBV5-5 many TRBJ2-6 NA
CASSPRTSGYTGELFF TGTGCCAGCAGCCCCCGTACTAGCGGATACACCGGGGAGCTGTTTTTT TRBV9 many TRBJ2-2 TRBD2
CASRDSSYNEQFF TGTGCCAGCCGGGACTCCTCCTACAATGAGCAGTTCTTC TRBV7-9 NA TRBJ2-1 NA
CASSDRGFPGGYTF TGTGCCAGCAGTGACAGGGGATTTCCTGGTGGCTACACCTTC TRBV19 NA TRBJ1-2 TRBD1
CASSHSFVVSGGASYEQYF TGTGCCAGCAGTCACTCTTTCGTCGTCAGCGGAGGGGCCTCCTACGAGCAGTACTTC TRBV6-2/TRBV6-3 few TRBJ2-7 NA
CASSTWGQGSYEQYF TGCGCCAGCAGCACGTGGGGACAGGGGTCCTACGAGCAGTACTTC TRBV4-1 many TRBJ2-7 TRBD1
CASSPTTSWDEQFF TGTGCCAGCAGCCCGACGACTAGTTGGGATGAGCAGTTCTTC TRBV7-9 many TRBJ2-1 NA
CASRGARDWGRDVQYF TGCGCCAGCAGGGGTGCGCGTGATTGGGGCAGAGACGTGCAGTACTTC TRBV5-1 NA TRBJ2-7 NA
CAWSVHRQRYEQYF TGTGCCTGGAGTGTACATAGACAGCGATACGAGCAGTACTTC TRBV30 NA TRBJ2-7 NA
CSARDLRVAGELFF TGCAGTGCTAGAGATTTGAGGGTGGCCGGGGAGCTGTTTTTT TRBV20-1 many TRBJ2-2 NA
CASSDPSPAGASYNEQFF TGTGCCAGCAGTGACCCTTCCCCAGCGGGAGCATCCTACAATGAGCAGTTCTTC TRBV25-1 NA TRBJ2-1 TRBD2
CASSQGRGGAYEQYF TGCGCCAGCAGCCAAGGTCGCGGGGGAGCCTACGAGCAGTACTTC TRBV4-3 many TRBJ2-7 TRBD2
CASSATSAGAAGRGELFF TGTGCCAGCAGTGCGACCTCAGCGGGAGCGGCTGGCCGGGGGGAGCTGTTTTTT TRBV25-1 NA TRBJ2-2 TRBD2
CASSLKGGRSYNEQFF TGTGCCAGCAGCTTAAAGGGCGGGAGGTCTTACAATGAGCAGTTCTTC TRBV7-3 many TRBJ2-1 TRBD2
CASSQPGIQPQHF TGTGCCAGCAGTCAACCAGGGATTCAGCCCCAGCATTTT TRBV28 NA TRBJ1-5 NA